The entry below gives a single T cell receptor beta chain sequence along with its context. The specificity of this receptor is unknown. Base quality data are lacking; no much larger clone is found one base away. The sample comes from a study of blood T cell repertoires in COVID-19 (dated by TCRdb to the early 2020s). General notes on the study: Samples from collaborators originated in the United States, Italy and Spain and spanned both the acute and convalescent phases of COVID-19. The material from the prospective study consisted of cDNA or gDNA derived from T cells, B-cell-depleted T cells, or PBMCs. Subjects who had been exposed to COVID-19, were actively infected with it, or had recovered from it provided the deeply sampled blood TCRbeta repertoires that made up the dataset. The repertoires were released in a freely available public database intended as a resource for research on the immune response to SARS-CoV-2. The samples were drawn from two sources: the first 160 participants of the ongoing ImmuneRACE study, and fewer than 1,500 subjects contributed by 6 global collaborators. Sample metadata almost always included a de-identified subject ID, COVID-19 status, age in years and sex. HLA class I and class II types, where available, came from metadata supplied by the sample provider rather than from assay-based typing. What the work shows at the level of the full study, not this receptor alone: The amount of clinical and demographic metadata varied by source and participant and was provided uncurated.

One collaborating source in Seattle enrolled patients during active infection and followed them longitudinally through the course of disease. Whole blood was collected in K2EDTA tubes by collaborating institutions according to the institutions' own protocols. For TCRbeta analysis, collaborators shipped samples as frozen whole blood, isolated PBMCs, or DNA extracted from either of those sample types. TCRbeta CDR3 regions were amplified from genomic DNA by means of the immunoSEQ Assay, a bias-controlled multiplex PCR. The study's own analysis went as follows. The number of nucleated cells in each sample was estimated by amplification of reference gene primers within the assay. To quantify the absolute abundance of each unique TCRbeta CDR3 rearrangement, sequence reads were collapsed and filtered. For each sample, productive Simpson clonality was calculated as the square root of Simpson's diversity index across productive rearrangements. Not all clones reach the TCRdb copy of this immuneACCESS table, which keeps in-frame sequences only. Checked studies attribute under half of the gap to unresolved V genes and leave the rest unexplained. The DNA was the basis for D and trimming; V, J and clone size are from that table. The sample profile shows almost 95,000 clones; approximately 88% of them were found once. The leading ten clones occupy about 18% of the sample.

Trimming costs V 0 bases and J 5 bases, and their ends lie 4 bases apart. Per the germline V gene, SGHDT is the CDR1 and YYEEEE is the CDR2. The CDR3, cysteine through phenylalanine, is 12 amino acids long. Only the CDR3 portion is preserved as DNA: 36 bases, with reading frame beginning at the first base. The receptor's source is a woman aged 55 to 70 with COVID-19, enrolled during active disease. The source material was peripheral blood. This receptor chain uses TRBV5-6 and TRBJ2-3; the D gene assignment is ambiguous. The CDR3 in this case is CASSLDGDTQYF. In nucleotides, the sequence is TGTGCCAGCAGCTTGGACGGAGATACGCAGTATTTT. This CDR3, with the reference TRBV5-6 and TRBJ2-3 proteins standing in past its ends, gives the full variable domain DAGVTQSPTHLIKTRGQQVTLRCSPKSGHDTVSWYQQALGQGPQFIFQYYEEEERQRGNFPDRFSGHQFPNYSSELNVNALLLGDSALYLCASSLDGDTQYFGPGTRLTVL.